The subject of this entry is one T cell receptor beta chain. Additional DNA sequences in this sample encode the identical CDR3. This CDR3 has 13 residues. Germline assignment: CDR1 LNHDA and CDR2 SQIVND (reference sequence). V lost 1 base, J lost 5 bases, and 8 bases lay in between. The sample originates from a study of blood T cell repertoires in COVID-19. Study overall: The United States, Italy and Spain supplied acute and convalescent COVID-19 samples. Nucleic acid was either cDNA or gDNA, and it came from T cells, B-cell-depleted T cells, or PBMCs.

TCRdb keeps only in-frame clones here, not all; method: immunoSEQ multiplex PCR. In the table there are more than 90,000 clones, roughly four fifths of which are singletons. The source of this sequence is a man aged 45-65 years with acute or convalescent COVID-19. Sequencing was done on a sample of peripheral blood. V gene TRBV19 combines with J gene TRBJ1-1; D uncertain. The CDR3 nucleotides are TGTGCCAGTAGTATAGGTCAGTTAACTGAAGCTTTCTTT. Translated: CASSIGQLTEAFF.